The 25 T cell receptor beta chains presented below share a single source sample, sequenced in a study of blood T cell repertoires in COVID-19. Repertoires were generated with immunoSEQ multiplex PCR, while TCRdb's copy carries only in-frame clones and drops some. The sample has some 250,000 clones, 85% to 90% seen once. The specimen sequenced was peripheral blood. These receptors were collected from a man aged 55-75 years with acute or convalescent COVID-19.

This chain connects TRBV18 to TRBJ1-5, with D unclear. V was pared by 3 bases and J by 8 bases, with 11 bases between. The germline CDR1 and CDR2 sequences are KGHSH and LQKENI. The CDR3 length is 13 residues. For the CDR3, the DNA is TGTGCCAGCTCACCTGAAAATCCGGAGCCCCAGCATTTT. It yields the protein CASSPENPEPQHF.

The chain links TRBV6-5 to TRBJ1-1, with D unclear. The CDR3 is 16 amino acids. Trimming removed 1 base at V and 0 bases at J, with 12 bases between. CDR1 is MNHEY and CDR2 is SVGAGI in the germline V gene. The CDR3 region has the DNA TGTGCCAGCAGTTACTTCCGGATGGAGATGAACACTGAAGCTTTCTTT. This translates into CASSYFRMEMNTEAFF.

The chain recombines TRBV28 with TRBJ1-4; D ambiguous. Germline CDR1 MDHEN, CDR2 SYDVKM. V was pared by 1 base and J by 0 bases, with 9 bases between. The CDR3 length is 16 residues. For the CDR3, the DNA is TGTGCCAGCAGTTTATCGGCGGGTGCAACTAATGAAAAACTGTTTTTT. Translating it yields CASSLSAGATNEKLFF.

This clone was seen only once. The rearrangement joins TRBV5-4 to TRBJ2-3; TRBD2 aligns across 8 bases. The germline V gene has CDR1 SGHNT and CDR2 YYREEE (reference sequence). The V segment lost 4 bases and the J segment 4 bases; nucleotides outside the gene matches: 8. This CDR3 has 15 amino acids. CDR3 nucleotides: TGTGCCAGCAGCATGGGGAGCGGGAGCTCAGATACGCAGTATTTT. Protein: CASSMGSGSSDTQYF.

The chain has TRBV12-3 or TRBV12-4 and TRBJ1-2; 7 bases fit TRBD1. After removal of 6 bases from V and 5 bases from J, the junction contained 6 bases not matched to a gene. The CDR3 is 13 residues long. CDR3 loop: CASSPDRQYGYTF. The CDR3 DNA is TGTGCCAGCAGCCCGGACAGGCAGTATGGCTACACCTTC.

J is TRBJ1-4 and V is TRBV6-6, with 10 bases identical to TRBD1. Per the germline V gene, CDR1 is MNHNY and CDR2 is SVGAGI (reference sequence). The V gene end was trimmed by 0 bases and the J gene end by 5 bases; junction bases not matched to a gene: 0. CDR3 length: 15 amino acids. Here the CDR3 reads CASSYSGQGNEKLFF. CDR3 bases: TGTGCCAGCAGTTACTCGGGACAGGGGAATGAAAAACTGTTTTTT.

The gene calls are TRBV28 and TRBJ2-7; 8 bases match TRBD2. The junction had 13 bases not matched to a gene; V was cut back by 5 bases and J by 7 bases. The CDR3 is 15 residues long. Germline CDR1 reads MDHEN; CDR2 reads SYDVKM. CDR3 nucleotide sequence: TGTGCCAGCAGTCCCGGGGGACTAGACCTTCGGGAGCAGTACTTC. Translation gives CASSPGGLDLREQYF.

The chain recombines TRBV14 with TRBJ2-3; D gene ambiguous. V gave up 3 bases and J gave up 1 base, with 8 bases separating them. The germline V gene has CDR1 SGHDN and CDR2 FVKESK. The CDR3 loop spans 14 amino acids. CDR3 bases: TGTGCCAGCAGCCACTTCCCGGGCACAGATACGCAGTATTTT. Protein product: CASSHFPGTDTQYF.

In this sample, this clone turned up a few times. The chain recombines TRBV19 with TRBJ1-4; maybe TRBD1 (6 bases). The CDR3 spans 14 residues. Germline lookup yields CDR1 LNHDA and CDR2 SQIVND (reference sequence). Trimming shortened V by 8 bases and J by 4 bases, and 14 bases separated the two germline ends. DNA for the CDR3: TGTGCCAGTTCGGTCAGGGGACGTAATGAAAAACTGTTTTTT. Translation: CASSVRGRNEKLFF.

This clone was seen more than once but under ten times. This chain connects TRBV5-4 to TRBJ2-2; no clear D gene. The germline gives CDR1 SGHNT, CDR2 YYREEE (reference sequence). Between the trimmed V and J ends, which lost 2 bases and 6 bases, there was a span of 8 bases. The CDR3 consists of 13 residues. In DNA, the CDR3 is TGTGCCAGCAGCTTAGCAAGCCCCGGGGAGCTGTTTTTT. This gives the protein CASSLASPGELFF.

In DNA form, the CDR3 reads TGTGCCAGCAGTTTTCTCCCGAAGGGGAGGGACACTGAAGCTTTCTTT. Its translation: CASSFLPKGRDTEAFF. The chain links TRBV27 to TRBJ1-1, with D maybe TRBD1 (5 bases). The CDR3 contains 16 residues. Germline V gives CDR1 MNHEY, CDR2 SMNVEV (reference sequence). Trimming shortened V by 3 bases and J by 3 bases, and 17 bases separated the two germline ends.

This clone showed up just once. The chain employs TRBV11-3 and TRBJ2-1; 9 positions match TRBD2. Per the germline V gene, CDR1 is SGHNT and CDR2 is YENEEA. The V gene end was trimmed by 6 bases and the J gene end by 5 bases; junction bases not matched to a gene: 11. This CDR3 spans 16 amino acids. CDR3 DNA: TGTGCCAGCAGTATCCGGACTAGCGCGCAAGACAATGAGCAGTTCTTC. Translated, it gives CASSIRTSAQDNEQFF.

The genes are TRBV28 and TRBJ1-6; D is uncertain. The CDR3 totals 14 residues. The V gene lost 5 bases and the J gene lost 8 bases, with 13 bases spanning the gap. The germline V gene encodes CDR1 MDHEN and CDR2 SYDVKM. CDR3 coding DNA: TGTGCCAGCAGTCCGCGGATCCGGGATTCACCCCTCCACTTT. Translation: CASSPRIRDSPLHF.

CDR3 DNA: TGTGCCAGCAGTTTCAAAGCCCTTAATGAAAAACTGTTTTTT. Amino acid sequence: CASSFKALNEKLFF. The chain employs TRBV27 and TRBJ1-4; D is uncertain. Trimming stripped 3 bases from V and 4 bases from J, with 9 bases between. Germline V gives CDR1 MNHEY, CDR2 SMNVEV (reference sequence). The CDR3 covers 14 residues. Using reference TRBV27 and TRBJ1-4 for the parts outside the CDR3, the full variable domain is EAQVTQNPRYLITVTGKKLTVTCSQNMNHEYMSWYRQDPGLGLRQIYYSMNVEVTDKGDVPEGYKVSRKEKRNFPLILESPSPNQTSLYFCASSFKALNEKLFFGSGTQLSVL.

As DNA, the CDR3 is TGTGCCAGCAGCTTAGACAGGGGGCGGACTGAGCAGTTCTTC. It yields the protein CASSLDRGRTEQFF. J is TRBJ2-1 and V is TRBV7-2; 9 bases are shared with TRBD1. The CDR3 totals 14 residues. Trimming at V came to 1 base and at J to 9 bases, leaving 4 bases not matched to a gene. The germline V gene has CDR1 SGHTA and CDR2 FQGNSA.

The V gene is TRBV7-8, the J gene TRBJ2-7, with D maybe TRBD2 (5 bases). Trimming left V 1 base short and J 6 bases short, with 19 bases between. The CDR3 consists of 16 residues. The germline CDR1 and CDR2 sequences are SGHVS and FQNEAQ. CDR3 sequence: CASSLGAGMGYREQYF. The DNA of the CDR3 is TGTGCCAGCAGCTTAGGGGCCGGGATGGGGTACCGCGAGCAGTACTTC.

This clone was picked up one time. The V gene is TRBV6-5, the J gene TRBJ2-3; D is undetermined. The V gene lost 0 bases and the J gene lost 2 bases, with 9 bases spanning the gap. This CDR3 spans 15 amino acids. CDR1 and CDR2 from the germline V gene are MNHEY and SVGAGI. CDR3 sequence (DNA): TGTGCCAGCAGTTACTCAGGAGCTCTCACAGATACGCAGTATTTT. Translating gives CASSYSGALTDTQYF.

The gene calls are TRBV27 and TRBJ2-2; TRBD2 aligns across 9 bases. CDR1 is MNHEY, CDR2 SMNVEV, per germline (reference sequence). The CDR3 has 17 residues. V gave up 4 bases and J gave up 4 bases; unmatched junction bases: 10. CDR3 DNA sequence: TGTGCCAGCAGTTCAACAGGAACTAGCGGGCTCACCGGGGAGCTGTTTTTT. The encoded protein is CASSSTGTSGLTGELFF.

V and J are TRBV28 and TRBJ1-1; D is perhaps TRBD1 (5 bases). V dropped 2 bases and J dropped 0 bases, with 10 bases sitting between them. The germline V gene has CDR1 MDHEN and CDR2 SYDVKM. CDR3 size: 15 residues. In nucleotides, the CDR3 is TGTGCCAGCAGTTTACCAGGGTTGGTGAACACTGAAGCTTTCTTT. Translated, it gives CASSLPGLVNTEAFF.

The chain joins TRBV6-5 to TRBJ2-7; weak D call: TRBD1 (5 bases). This CDR3 is built from 13 residues. Trimming removed 7 bases from V and 1 base from J, with 11 bases in between. Looked up from germline, CDR1 is MNHEY and CDR2 is SVGAGI. DNA for the CDR3: TGTGCCAGCATAAACCCAGGGTCCTACGAGCAGTACTTC. The encoded protein is CASINPGSYEQYF.

The chain combines TRBV7-3 with TRBJ2-3, with a weak D call TRBD1 (6 bases). Germline V CDR1 and CDR2: SGHTA, FQGTGA. The CDR3 is made up of 15 amino acids. The V end was cut by 2 bases, the J end by 1 base, with 10 bases between. This CDR3 is CASSLRQDGTDTQYF. CDR3 DNA: TGTGCCAGCAGCTTACGACAGGACGGCACAGATACGCAGTATTTT.

This rearrangement joins TRBV28 to TRBJ1-3; D uncertain. V was cut by 6 bases and J by 2 bases, with 17 bases left in between. The germline V gene encodes CDR1 MDHEN and CDR2 SYDVKM. There are 16 residues in the CDR3. The DNA for the CDR3 is TGTGCCAGCAGCCCTACTCCCGTGCGGGCTGGAAACACCATATATTTT. Amino acid sequence: CASSPTPVRAGNTIYF.

This clone was recorded once. The chain is built from TRBV24-1 and TRBJ2-7; 7 bases line up with TRBD1. The CDR3 runs 15 residues. CDR1 and CDR2 from the germline V gene are KGHDR and SFDVKD. With V trimmed by 2 bases and J by 0 bases, 3 bases remained unmatched. CDR3 sequence: CATSDSRTGSYEQYF. The DNA of the CDR3 is TGTGCCACCAGTGATTCCCGGACAGGCTCCTACGAGCAGTACTTC.

The table lists this clone with a count of one. The chain couples TRBV2 to TRBJ2-5; D is unresolved. The CDR3 length is 12 residues. Trimming left V 7 bases short and J 5 bases short, with 11 bases between. CDR1 SNHLY and CDR2 FYNNEI come from the germline V gene. Written as DNA, the CDR3 is TGTGCCAGCACCCGTCTTCGGGAGACCCAGTACTTC. It is translated as CASTRLRETQYF.

The chain employs TRBV5-1 and TRBJ1-4; maybe TRBD1 (6 bases). This CDR3 has 14 amino acids. V lost 4 bases and J 6 bases, leaving 13 bases between the germline ends. Germline CDR1 reads SGHRS; CDR2 reads YFSETQ. CDR3 DNA sequence: TGCGCCAGCAGCGTTACAGGGAGGGATGAAAAACTGTTTTTT. Its protein is CASSVTGRDEKLFF.